This entry features one T cell receptor beta chain sequence. What it binds is not known. The CDR3 loop spans 11 amino acids. Germline-derived CDR1 and CDR2 are GTSNPN and SVGIG (reference sequence). Between the trimmed V and J ends, which lost 3 bases and 8 bases, there was a span of 8 bases. The data were taken from a study of shared clonotypes between healthy human individuals. Study at large: Aged 18 to 49, the donors were a couple of women and a few men. Each donor had three CD4 naive, three CD4 memory, two CD8 naive and one CD8 memory plate. Points from the study as a whole: Despite large depth, sorted-subset datasets appeared incompletely sequenced.

A deep-level run was used for the assay. Using immunoSEQ multiplex PCR, the repertoire was profiled, and TCRdb retains in-frame clones only, with some absent. The sample lists about 2 million clones; about 95% were seen once. CD45RO-negative, CCR7-positively selected cells formed the naive CD8 fraction, excluding terminally differentiated effector memory CD45RA+ cells. Sequencing used naive CD8+ T cells sorted from blood. This clonotype was obtained from a man aged 18 to 29 in good health. The chain links TRBV30 to TRBJ2-4, with a tentative D call TRBD2 (5 bases). CDR3 in amino acids: CAWSGNYIQYF. The CDR3 DNA reads as TGTGCCTGGAGCGGGAATTACATTCAGTACTTC.